This T cell receptor (beta chain) was observed in a study of CD8 T cells in ankylosing spondylitis. General study findings and limits: A motif in TCR beta, a set of about 8 highly homologous variants, appeared characteristic of ankylosing spondylitis blood. Matched ankylosing spondylitis synovial fluid reportedly contained a significantly enriched population of disease-linked clones. Previously reported in reactive arthritis synovial fluid and blood were some of the motif variants.

Note on this clonotype: Its antigen is currently unknown.

Libraries for TCR beta were made by quantitative 5'-RACE with molecular barcodes. TCRdb recomputed calls from the 5' RACE reads with MiXCR, one row per CDR3 protein. Among a few hundred thousand distinct CDR3 sequences listed, roughly 13% were seen once. Material: blood, either unsorted or a sorted T cell fraction (not recorded which). This sequence originates from a male donor with ankylosing spondylitis.

CDR3 nucleotides: TGTGCCAGCAGCTTGGGGGGCGGGAGGTTTTACAATGAGCAGTTCTTC. Amino acids: CASSLGGGRFYNEQFF. The chain carries TRBV5-6 and TRBJ2-1; 8 nucleotides agree with TRBD2. Trimming cost V 0 bases and J 4 bases; bases outside gene matches: 6. Per the germline V gene, CDR1 is SGHDT and CDR2 is YYEEEE. The length of the CDR3 is 16 residues.